Listed below are T cell receptor beta chains from one sample, sequenced in a study of memory CD4+ T cells and cytomegalovirus serostatus. Some clones are missing from TCRdb's copy, which holds only in-frame ones; the method was immunoSEQ multiplex PCR. The sample lists 35,000 to 55,000 clones, 76% seen once, with about 1.9% in the top ten. The sample was memory CD4+ T cells from blood. All receptors come from an adult in good health and CMV-seronegative. Both conserved end residues are part of each CDR3. The D gene is left open where the match is weak. The listing skips clone size in some rows; elsewhere it reads once, few, many or a size class.

D: .
V: TRBV2
J: TRBJ2-2
size: few
CDR3: CASSRLSNTGELFF
DNA: TGTGCCAGCAGCCGCCTATCGAACACCGGGGAGCTGTTTTTT

D: TRBD1
V: TRBV10-3
J: TRBJ2-5
size: .
CDR3: CAISGEGQGETQYF
DNA: TGTGCCATCAGTGGAGAAGGACAGGGTGAGACCCAGTACTTC

D: .
V: TRBV6-5
J: TRBJ2-5
size: .
CDR3: CASSPRDKPGTQYF
DNA: TGTGCCAGCAGTCCAAGAGACAAGCCGGGGACCCAGTACTTC

D: .
V: TRBV2
J: TRBJ1-1
size: few
CDR3: CASSESLAFF
DNA: TGTGCCAGCAGTGAATCCCTGGCTTTCTTT

D: .
V: TRBV5-1
J: TRBJ2-1
size: .
CDR3: CASSVDNPYNEQFF
DNA: TGCGCCAGCAGCGTGGACAATCCCTACAATGAGCAGTTCTTC

D: .
V: TRBV29-1
J: TRBJ2-1
size: .
CDR3: CSGLGGRGFNEQFF
DNA: TGCAGCGGCCTCGGTGGAAGGGGATTCAATGAGCAGTTCTTC

D: .
V: TRBV10-2
J: TRBJ1-4
size: .
CDR3: CASLSSNNEKLFF
DNA: TGCGCCAGCCTATCCTCCAATAATGAAAAACTGTTTTTT

D: TRBD2
V: TRBV4-1
J: TRBJ2-5
size: .
CDR3: CASSQGNGGLAGVQETQYF
DNA: TGCGCCAGCAGCCAAGGAAATGGGGGGTTAGCGGGGGTACAAGAGACCCAGTACTTC

D: .
V: TRBV28
J: TRBJ2-7
size: .
CDR3: CASQRGGEQYF
DNA: TGTGCCAGCCAAAGAGGGGGTGAGCAGTACTTC

D: TRBD1
V: TRBV30
J: TRBJ2-6
size: medium-sized
CDR3: CAWSVRLGQVFISGANVLTF
DNA: TGTGCCTGGAGTGTAAGGCTGGGACAGGTATTTATCTCTGGGGCCAACGTCCTGACTTTC

D: TRBD1
V: TRBV28
J: TRBJ2-1
size: .
CDR3: CASSLDRFGEQFF
DNA: TGTGCCAGCAGCCTGGACAGGTTCGGTGAGCAGTTCTTC

D: .
V: TRBV18
J: TRBJ1-4
size: .
CDR3: CASSRYTGHNEKLFF
DNA: TGTGCCAGCTCCCGTTATACAGGGCATAATGAAAAACTGTTTTTT

D: .
V: TRBV6-6
J: TRBJ1-1
size: .
CDR3: CASTSQQGNTEAFF
DNA: TGTGCCAGCACCTCACAACAGGGAAACACTGAAGCTTTCTTT

D: .
V: TRBV7-2
J: TRBJ2-3
size: .
CDR3: CASSLVSSTDTQYF
DNA: TGTGCCAGCAGCTTAGTGAGTAGCACAGATACGCAGTATTTT

D: .
V: TRBV9
J: TRBJ2-3
size: .
CDR3: CASSVDAGTDTQYF
DNA: TGTGCCAGCAGCGTAGATGCGGGCACAGATACGCAGTATTTT

D: .
V: TRBV14
J: TRBJ1-3
size: .
CDR3: CASSQGRGVRRGNTIYF
DNA: TGTGCCAGCAGCCAAGGTAGAGGAGTTCGTCGTGGAAACACCATATATTTT

D: TRBD1
V: TRBV5-1
J: TRBJ2-3
size: .
CDR3: CASSLQDRGTDTQYF
DNA: TGCGCCAGCAGCTTGCAGGACAGGGGCACAGATACGCAGTATTTT

D: .
V: TRBV2
J: TRBJ2-5
size: .
CDR3: CASSAMAWRGEETQYF
DNA: TGTGCCAGCAGTGCTATGGCGTGGCGGGGAGAAGAGACCCAGTACTTC

D: TRBD1
V: TRBV4-1
J: TRBJ1-5
size: .
CDR3: CASSRGTGENQPQHF
DNA: TGCGCCAGCAGCCGGGGGACAGGGGAGAATCAGCCCCAGCATTTT

D: TRBD2
V: TRBV14
J: TRBJ2-1
size: .
CDR3: CASSPSGGNEQFF
DNA: TGTGCCAGCAGCCCGAGCGGGGGCAATGAGCAGTTCTTC

D: TRBD1
V: TRBV19
J: TRBJ2-7
size: .
CDR3: CASSIGTGTRYEQYF
DNA: TGTGCCAGTAGTATTGGGACAGGGACACGCTACGAGCAGTACTTC

D: .
V: TRBV5-6
J: TRBJ2-7
size: .
CDR3: CASSQDSVYEQYF
DNA: TGTGCCAGCAGTCAGGACAGCGTCTACGAGCAGTACTTC

D: .
V: TRBV9
J: TRBJ1-2
size: .
CDR3: CASSVTGTPNGYTF
DNA: TGTGCCAGCAGCGTAACCGGGACACCTAATGGCTACACCTTC

D: .
V: TRBV5-5
J: TRBJ1-2
size: .
CDR3: CASSLVPGSYGYTF
DNA: TGTGCCAGCAGCTTGGTGCCAGGATCCTATGGCTACACCTTC

D: .
V: TRBV27
J: TRBJ2-7
size: .
CDR3: CASSLSSLPGAYEQYF
DNA: TGTGCCAGCAGTTTATCGTCCCTCCCGGGGGCCTACGAGCAGTACTTC

D: .
V: TRBV2
J: TRBJ1-3
size: .
CDR3: CASSAGTTGNTIYF
DNA: TGTGCCAGCAGTGCTGGGACGACTGGAAACACCATATATTTT

D: .
V: TRBV5-1
J: TRBJ2-3
size: .
CDR3: CASIRGGSTDTQYF
DNA: TGCGCCAGCATCAGGGGGGGCAGCACAGATACGCAGTATTTT

D: TRBD2
V: TRBV5-1
J: TRBJ2-3
size: few
CDR3: CASSLRQAGVTDTQYF
DNA: TGCGCCAGCAGCTTGCGGCAAGCGGGGGTCACAGATACGCAGTATTTT

D: .
V: TRBV5-1
J: TRBJ1-2
size: .
CDR3: CASSYDMTGYTF
DNA: TGCGCCAGCAGCTATGACATGACTGGCTACACCTTC

D: .
V: TRBV7-9
J: TRBJ2-2
size: .
CDR3: CASSLSSTGELFF
DNA: TGTGCCAGCAGCTTATCGTCCACCGGGGAGCTGTTTTTT

D: .
V: TRBV19
J: TRBJ2-1
size: .
CDR3: CASSMDQGNEQFF
DNA: TGTGCCAGTAGTATGGATCAGGGGAATGAGCAGTTCTTC

D: TRBD1
V: TRBV10-1
J: TRBJ2-7
size: .
CDR3: CASSETGVGYEQYF
DNA: TGCGCCAGCAGTGAAACAGGGGTCGGCTACGAGCAGTACTTC

D: .
V: TRBV27
J: TRBJ2-3
size: .
CDR3: CASRRRADTQYF
DNA: TGTGCCAGCAGGCGGAGGGCAGATACGCAGTATTTT

D: .
V: TRBV4-1
J: TRBJ1-6
size: few
CDR3: CASSQDGEGIRSPLHF
DNA: TGCGCCAGCAGCCAAGATGGCGAGGGGATTCGTTCACCCCTCCACTTT

D: .
V: TRBV9
J: TRBJ2-2
size: .
CDR3: CASSPEILGPGMELFF
DNA: TGTGCCAGCAGCCCCGAGATCTTGGGGCCGGGGATGGAGCTGTTTTTT

D: .
V: TRBV7-2
J: TRBJ2-7
size: .
CDR3: CASSSTLFGEQYF
DNA: TGTGCCAGCAGCAGCACACTCTTTGGCGAGCAGTACTTC

D: .
V: TRBV7-2
J: TRBJ2-1
size: .
CDR3: CASSFQGGDNEQFF
DNA: TGTGCCAGCAGCTTCCAGGGGGGGGACAATGAGCAGTTCTTC

D: .
V: TRBV2
J: TRBJ1-5
size: .
CDR3: CASSTDSYEHNQPQHF
DNA: TGTGCCAGCAGTACCGACAGTTACGAACACAATCAGCCCCAGCATTTT

D: TRBD2
V: TRBV18
J: TRBJ2-6
size: .
CDR3: CASSGAGVGANVLTF
DNA: TGTGCCAGCTCAGGAGCGGGGGTCGGGGCCAACGTCCTGACTTTC

D: .
V: TRBV16
J: TRBJ1-3
size: .
CDR3: CASSQSAGNTIYF
DNA: TGTGCCAGCAGCCAATCAGCTGGAAACACCATATATTTT

D: .
V: TRBV5-1
J: TRBJ1-6
size: few
CDR3: CASSPNNSPLHF
DNA: TGCGCCAGCAGCCCCAATAATTCACCCCTCCACTTT

D: .
V: TRBV28
J: TRBJ1-5
size: .
CDR3: CATKFRSNQPQHF
DNA: TGTGCCACCAAATTTAGAAGCAATCAGCCCCAGCATTTT

D: .
V: TRBV11-2
J: TRBJ1-2
size: few
CDR3: CASRNTGSSGYTF
DNA: TGTGCCAGCAGAAATACCGGGTCTAGCGGCTACACCTTC

D: .
V: TRBV9
J: TRBJ1-4
size: .
CDR3: CASSTGRGGEKLFF
DNA: TGTGCCAGCAGCACCGGGAGGGGCGGCGAAAAACTGTTTTTT